The 8 T cell receptor beta chains below all came from one sample that was sequenced in a study of glioma-infiltrating T cells after dendritic cell vaccination. Using immunoSEQ multiplex PCR, the repertoire was profiled, and TCRdb retains in-frame clones only, with some absent. The sample lists 95,000 or so clones, 85% occurring once. Here the sequenced sample was blood, taken before dendritic cell vaccination. These receptors came from a human donor with glioblastoma.

This chain links TRBV6-5 with TRBJ2-3; 8 positions match TRBD2. V shed 6 bases and J 6 bases; nucleotides not matched to a gene: 11. This CDR3 contains 15 residues. The germline CDR1 and CDR2 sequences are MNHEY and SVGAGI. This CDR3 is CASSISEAGADTQYF. The CDR3 bases are TGTGCCAGCAGCATATCTGAAGCGGGAGCGGATACGCAGTATTTT.

CDR3 coding DNA: TGCGCCAGCAGCTTGGAGGCAGGGCGCTCTGGAAACACCATATATTTT. This encodes CASSLEAGRSGNTIYF. V usage is TRBV5-1 and J usage is TRBJ1-3, with D possibly matching TRBD1 (5 bases). The CDR3 contains 16 residues. V was shortened by 0 bases and J by 0 bases, with 10 bases between the two germline ends. From germline, CDR1 is SGHRS and CDR2 YFSETQ.

V gene TRBV5-4 combines with J gene TRBJ2-2; D perhaps matches TRBD1 (5 bases). Trimming cost V 2 bases and J 0 bases, with 8 bases left between them. The CDR3 length is 15 residues. CDR1 and CDR2 from the germline V gene are SGHNT and YYREEE (reference sequence). CDR3 sequence reads: CASSFKGANTGELFF. The CDR3 region has the DNA TGTGCCAGCAGCTTTAAAGGGGCGAACACCGGGGAGCTGTTTTTT. Together with reference TRBV5-4 and TRBJ2-2, the CDR3 gives the full variable domain: ETGVTQSPTHLIKTRGQQVTLRCSSQSGHNTVSWYQQALGQGPQFIFQYYREEENGRGNFPPRFSGLQFPNYSSELNVNALELDDSALYLCASSFKGANTGELFFGEGSRLTVL.

This chain joins TRBV9 and TRBJ2-1; TRBD2 aligns across 10 bases. The V gene end was trimmed by 3 bases and the J gene end by 8 bases; junction bases not matched to a gene: 2. There are 13 residues in the CDR3. The V gene's germline CDR1 is SGDLS and CDR2 YYNGEE. The CDR3 bases are TGTGCCAGCAGCGCGACTAGCGGGTATGAGCAGTTCTTC. It is translated as CASSATSGYEQFF.

CDR3 bases: TGTGCCAGCAGCTCCGCGGGGGGAATACAAGAGACCCAGTACTTC. It translates to CASSSAGGIQETQYF. The rearrangement uses TRBV13 and TRBJ2-5, with 8 bases matching TRBD2. The CDR3 is made up of 15 amino acids. In germline, CDR1 is PRHDT, CDR2 FYEKMQ (reference sequence). Trimming took 4 bases from V and 2 from J; bases not matched to a gene: 6. Full variable domain (remainder filled in from reference TRBV13 and TRBJ2-5): AAGVIQSPRHLIKEKRETATLKCYPIPRHDTVYWYQQGPGQDPQFLISFYEKMQSDKGSIPDRFSAQQFSDYHSELNMSSLELGDSALYFCASSSAGGIQETQYFGPGTRLLVL.

This CDR3 reads CASSSTGGADTQYF. The CDR3 DNA reads as TGTGCCAGCAGCTCTACGGGAGGGGCAGATACGCAGTATTTT. This chain joins TRBV7-9 and TRBJ2-3, with 8 nucleotides matching TRBD2. This CDR3 has 14 residues. The V gene end was trimmed by 4 bases and the J gene end by 4 bases; junction bases not matched to a gene: 4. Germline loops: CDR1 SEHNR, CDR2 FQNEAQ (reference sequence).

The chain links TRBV14 to TRBJ1-6; D unresolved. Trimming pared 6 bases from V and 7 bases from J, leaving 13 bases between. CDR1 is SGHDN, CDR2 FVKESK, per germline. This CDR3 spans 14 amino acids. The CDR3 is CASRKETGNSPLHF. The CDR3 bases are TGTGCCAGCAGGAAAGAGACGGGAAATTCACCCCTCCACTTT.

This sequence joins TRBV6-1 and TRBJ2-5; D possibly corresponds to TRBD1 (6 bases). The CDR3 is 15 residues long. V lost 4 bases and J 2 bases, leaving 14 bases between the germline ends. Germline V gene lookup returns CDR1 MNHNS and CDR2 SASEGT. In DNA form, the CDR3 reads TGTGCCAGCAGTGCAGGGGATTGGGTGCAAGAGACCCAGTACTTC. This translates into CASSAGDWVQETQYF.